This T cell receptor (beta chain) was documented in a study of blood T cells in healthy people across ages. Notes on the study in general: A roughly linear age-dependent decrease characterized TCR beta diversity per million T cells.

The CDR3 runs to 14 residues. The germline CDR1 and CDR2 sequences are SGHRS and YFSETQ. Trimming took off 3 bases at V and 4 bases at J, with 13 bases between the two ends. Peripheral blood, 9.5 to 10 milliliters per donor, was collected. Points on this clonotype: Its antigen is not identified.

With a J-beta primer mix and a sample-barcoded 5' primer, a second PCR ran about 6 to 11 cycles. In TCRdb, the 5' RACE reads were re-called with MiXCR into one record per CDR3 protein. The sample lists about 1.8 million distinct CDR3 sequences; 49% were seen once. V and J are TRBV5-1 and TRBJ1-2; possibly TRBD1 for D (6 bases). The sequence was collected from a woman aged 40-49 years in good health. Sequencing was done on a sample of blood. This CDR3 reads CASSSIQGFYGYTF. The DNA of the CDR3 is TGCGCCAGCAGCTCAATACAGGGTTTCTATGGCTACACCTTC.